Following are 9 T cell receptor beta chains from one sample sequenced in a study of patients and donors after allogeneic stem cell transplantation. Using its own MiXCR run on the RT-PCR reads, TCRdb lists one record per CDR3 protein. The profile shows about 410,000 distinct CDR3 sequences, 15% to 20% of them singletons. The sample comprised blood, either unsorted or a sorted T cell fraction (not recorded which). All receptors derive from a human donor who was either an allogeneic HSCT recipient or a stem cell or donor lymphocyte infusion donor (not recorded which). It is not recorded whose cells these are; they may come from a transplant donor.

V usage is TRBV6-5 and J usage is TRBJ1-2, with D possibly TRBD1 on 5 matching bases. This CDR3 has 16 residues. Germline loops: CDR1 MNHEY, CDR2 SVGAGI. Trimming took 0 bases from V and 0 from J, leaving 11 bases between them. The CDR3 DNA follows: TGTGCCAGCAGTTACTCAGTGCCGACAGCTAACTATGGCTACACCTTC. Translating gives CASSYSVPTANYGYTF.

This clonotype appeared a few times. The rearrangement links TRBV5-8 to TRBJ2-4, with D tentatively TRBD2 (5 bases). CDR1 SGHTS and CDR2 YDEGEE come from the germline V gene. Trimming shortened V by 2 bases and J by 0 bases, and 15 bases separated the two germline ends. CDR3 size: 17 residues. Written as DNA, the CDR3 is TGTGCCAGCAGCTTACTATCAAGGCGGGTAGCCAAAAACATTCAGTACTTC. Protein: CASSLLSRRVAKNIQYF.

This clonotype was detected ten times or more. The chain recombines TRBV4-3 with TRBJ1-5; TRBD1 matches 9 bases. There are 15 residues in the CDR3. J was trimmed by 4 bases and V by 1 base; bases with no gene match: 2. In germline, CDR1 is LGHNA, CDR2 YSLEER. The CDR3 sequence: CASSQGGTGNQPQHF. The CDR3 DNA follows: TGCGCCAGCAGCCAAGGCGGGACAGGGAATCAGCCCCAGCATTTT.

The rearrangement uses TRBV4-2 and TRBJ2-2; D remains unclear. Looked up from germline, CDR1 is LGHNA and CDR2 is YNFKEQ. The CDR3 length is 15 residues. V was clipped by 1 base and J by 4 bases, with 10 bases between them. DNA of the CDR3: TGTGCCAGCAGCCAAGTAGGGATCGGCACCGGGGAGCTGTTTTTT. Amino acids: CASSQVGIGTGELFF.

The gene calls are TRBV10-2 and TRBJ2-3; no reliable D call. Germline V gene sequence: CDR1 WSHSY, CDR2 SAAADI. The CDR3 covers 15 residues. Trimming removed 3 bases from V and 4 bases from J, with 14 bases in between. The CDR3 DNA is TGCGCCAGCAGTGATGGAACTACAAGATCAGATACGCAGTATTTT. Translating it yields CASSDGTTRSDTQYF.

CDR3 amino acids: CASSYRGHGQPQHF. The CDR3, as DNA: TGTGCCAGCAGCTACAGGGGGCACGGTCAGCCCCAGCATTTT. This chain joins TRBV12-3 or TRBV12-4 and TRBJ1-5, with 9 bases lining up with TRBD1. The CDR3 is 14 residues long. V shed 6 bases, J shed 6 bases, and the junction held 6 bases outside the gene matches.

There are a few counts of this clonotype. The rearrangement uses TRBV11-3 and TRBJ2-3; D is perhaps TRBD2 (6 bases). The V end lost 6 bases, the J end lost 8 bases, and 24 bases lay between the germline ends. CDR3 size: 16 residues. Germline values: CDR1 SGHNT, CDR2 YENEEA. CDR3 region: CASRPPEAAGSGTQYF. In DNA, the CDR3 is TGTGCCAGCAGACCCCCGGAAGCGGCGGGGTCGGGTACGCAGTATTTT.

The rearrangement links TRBV19 to TRBJ1-1; 9 nucleotides line up with TRBD1. Germline assignment: CDR1 LNHDA and CDR2 SQIVND (reference sequence). The CDR3 spans 14 residues. V dropped 8 bases and J dropped 3; count of bases not matched to a gene: 7. In DNA, the CDR3 is TGTGCCAGTGGCCTCGGACAGGGGTACACTGAAGCTTTCTTT. Its translation is CASGLGQGYTEAFF.

This clonotype showed up many times. This chain links TRBV12-3 or TRBV12-4 with TRBJ1-2, with unresolved D. The CDR3 length is 14 residues. V was cut by 3 bases and J by 4 bases, with 12 bases left in between. The CDR3 spells CASSFGLESYGYTF. CDR3 nucleotides: TGTGCCAGCAGTTTTGGTCTCGAAAGCTATGGCTACACCTTC.